The rows below give T cell receptor beta chains drawn from one sample of a study of blood T cell repertoires in COVID-19. TCRdb's copy holds only in-frame clones and misses some; the assay was immunoSEQ multiplex PCR. Of 150,000 or so clones in the sample, 75% to 85% are singletons; the top ten hold 12% to 15%. The specimen was PBMCs or T cells enriched from blood (not recorded which). The receptors derive from a man aged 50 or older who had recovered from COVID-19. Both conserved end residues are part of each CDR3. A D gene is named only where the DNA matches it firmly. Rows may omit the clone size; those that give it use once, few, many or a size class.

TRBV12-3/TRBV12-4	TRBD1	TRBJ1-2	.	CASSTGAYGYTF	TGTGCCAGCAGCACAGGGGCCTATGGCTACACCTTC
TRBV10-2	.	TRBJ2-5	.	CASREGDFQETQYF	TGCGCCAGCAGGGAAGGAGACTTCCAAGAGACCCAGTACTTC
TRBV30	.	TRBJ1-2	.	CAWSVDSEIYGYTF	TGTGCCTGGAGTGTAGATTCCGAGATTTATGGCTACACCTTC
TRBV9	.	TRBJ2-7	few	CASSVAAGITYEQYF	TGTGCCAGCAGCGTAGCGGCCGGGATCACGTACGAGCAGTACTTC
TRBV12-3/TRBV12-4	TRBD1	TRBJ2-5	.	CASKDRVGETQYF	TGTGCCAGCAAAGACAGGGTCGGGGAGACCCAGTACTTC
TRBV5-1	.	TRBJ2-1	few	CASSLAGGTYNEQFF	TGCGCCAGCAGCTTGGCGGGGGGCACCTACAATGAGCAGTTCTTC
TRBV20-1	TRBD2	TRBJ2-1	.	CSASLPGGHNEQFF	TGCAGTGCTAGTTTACCGGGGGGGCATAATGAGCAGTTCTTC
TRBV9	TRBD1	TRBJ1-2	.	CASSSRGQGNYGYTF	TGTGCCAGCAGCTCGAGGGGACAGGGTAACTATGGCTACACCTTC
TRBV5-6	TRBD1	TRBJ1-5	once	CASSLGSGGGQPQHF	TGTGCCAGCAGCTTGGGTTCAGGGGGCGGCCAGCCCCAGCATTTT
TRBV19	.	TRBJ2-1	.	CASSIRRQNNEQFF	TGTGCCAGTAGTATAAGGAGGCAGAACAATGAGCAGTTCTTC
TRBV10-3	TRBD2	TRBJ2-1	once	CAISQGLAGASYNEQFF	TGTGCCATCAGTCAGGGACTAGCGGGGGCCTCCTACAATGAGCAGTTCTTC
TRBV7-6	TRBD1	TRBJ1-5	few	CASSLGTGGTGQPQHF	TGTGCCAGCAGCTTAGGAACAGGGGGGACGGGACAGCCCCAGCATTTT
TRBV5-1	TRBD1	TRBJ1-2	.	CASSPRDSNYGYTF	TGCGCCAGCAGCCCCCGGGACAGCAACTATGGCTACACCTTC
TRBV7-2	TRBD2	TRBJ2-3	.	CASRLTSLTDTQYF	TGTGCCAGCAGATTGACTAGCTTAACAGATACGCAGTATTTT
TRBV3-1/TRBV3-2	.	TRBJ1-3	.	CASSQLRGNTIYF	TGTGCCAGCAGCCAACTACGGGGAAACACCATATATTTT
TRBV4-1	.	TRBJ1-1	few	CASSQIPTATEAFF	TGCGCCAGCAGCCAAATCCCCACTGCCACTGAAGCTTTCTTT
TRBV30	TRBD1	TRBJ2-7	once	CAWRGQGSSYEQYF	TGTGCCTGGAGAGGACAGGGGTCCTCCTACGAGCAGTACTTC
TRBV6-5	TRBD2	TRBJ2-3	.	CASSSGTSGSDTQYF	TGTGCCAGCAGTTCTGGGACTAGCGGATCAGATACGCAGTATTTT
TRBV7-9	TRBD1	TRBJ2-1	.	CASSTNNGQGVLDEQFF	TGTGCCAGCAGCACAAACAACGGACAGGGCGTTTTGGATGAGCAGTTCTTC
TRBV4-1	.	TRBJ2-2	few	CASSQHPARGPGELFF	TGCGCCAGCAGCCAACACCCCGCTCGGGGTCCTGGGGAGCTGTTTTTT
TRBV9	.	TRBJ2-2	once	CASSVAVENTGELFF	TGTGCCAGCAGCGTAGCGGTAGAGAACACCGGGGAGCTGTTTTTT
TRBV6-1	TRBD2	TRBJ2-1	.	CASSVALAGVNEQFF	TGTGCCAGCAGTGTAGCACTAGCGGGAGTCAATGAGCAGTTCTTC
TRBV7-2	TRBD1	TRBJ1-5	.	CASSLEGAPSRNQPQHF	TGTGCCAGCAGCTTAGAGGGGGCCCCCTCCCGCAATCAGCCCCAGCATTTT
TRBV5-8	.	TRBJ1-5	few	CASSDTGTLVNQPQHF	TGTGCCAGCAGCGATACAGGGACCTTAGTCAATCAGCCCCAGCATTTT
TRBV5-4	TRBD1	TRBJ1-2	.	CASSFRILGQGAGGYTF	TGTGCCAGCAGCTTCCGCATTCTCGGACAGGGGGCTGGCGGCTACACCTTC
TRBV27	TRBD2	TRBJ2-5	.	CASSFERGRETQYF	TGTGCCAGCAGTTTTGAGCGGGGGAGGGAGACCCAGTACTTC
TRBV9	.	TRBJ1-2	once	CASSPRPVAGKIYVDYTF	TGTGCCAGCAGCCCACGCCCCGTGGCAGGGAAAATCTATGTGGATTACACCTTC
TRBV5-4	.	TRBJ1-2	.	CASSGQEEDYGYTF	TGTGCCAGCAGCGGCCAGGAGGAGGACTATGGCTACACCTTC
TRBV7-6	TRBD1	TRBJ1-1	.	CASSLDRAPTEAFF	TGTGCCAGCAGCTTGGACAGGGCCCCCACTGAAGCTTTCTTT
TRBV5-6	.	TRBJ1-2	.	CASSGWASNYGYTF	TGTGCCAGCAGCGGGTGGGCCAGTAACTATGGCTACACCTTC
TRBV29-1	TRBD1	TRBJ2-7	once	CSVRTGASYEQYF	TGCAGCGTCAGGACAGGAGCCTCCTACGAGCAGTACTTC
TRBV19	.	TRBJ1-2	.	CASSIGNRNYGYTF	TGTGCCAGTAGTATAGGAAACAGAAACTATGGCTACACCTTC
TRBV6-5	.	TRBJ1-1	.	CASSPTENTEAFF	TGTGCCAGCAGTCCTACAGAGAACACTGAAGCTTTCTTT
TRBV6-4	.	TRBJ2-2	.	CASSPGPGDTGELFF	TGTGCCAGCAGTCCGGGACCGGGAGACACCGGGGAGCTGTTTTTT
TRBV30	.	TRBJ1-5	.	CAWSEQSNQPQHF	TGTGCCTGGAGTGAGCAATCTAATCAGCCCCAGCATTTT
TRBV7-6	.	TRBJ1-6	many	CASSPFNSPLHF	TGTGCCAGCAGCCCGTTTAATTCACCCCTCCACTTT
TRBV6-5	.	TRBJ1-2	.	CATNGTPDPGGYTF	TGTGCCACCAACGGGACACCGGACCCCGGGGGCTACACCTTC
TRBV7-2	.	TRBJ1-2	.	CASSPDSGTHNYGYTF	TGTGCCAGCAGCCCCGATTCGGGGACACATAACTATGGCTACACCTTC
TRBV4-1	.	TRBJ1-5	once	CASSQGRGGNNQPQHF	TGCGCCAGCAGCCAAGGACGGGGAGGCAACAATCAGCCCCAGCATTTT
TRBV27	.	TRBJ2-2	.	CASSLERPRDTGELFF	TGTGCCAGCAGTTTAGAGAGGCCACGGGACACCGGGGAGCTGTTTTTT
TRBV5-1	TRBD1	TRBJ1-6	.	CASSLDRGFPLHF	TGCGCCAGCAGCTTGGACAGGGGTTTTCCCCTCCACTTT
TRBV7-8	TRBD2	TRBJ2-1	.	CASSIMGGAGGEQFF	TGTGCCAGCAGTATAATGGGGGGCGCGGGAGGTGAGCAGTTCTTC
TRBV9	TRBD2	TRBJ2-1	.	CASSVSTTSEYNEQFF	TGTGCCAGCAGCGTAAGCACGACTAGCGAGTACAATGAGCAGTTCTTC
TRBV7-4	.	TRBJ2-7	.	CASSFDAETGPPYEQYF	TGTGCCAGCAGCTTCGATGCGGAGACAGGTCCTCCCTACGAGCAGTACTTC
TRBV7-8	TRBD2	TRBJ2-1	once	CASRTWATSGYNEQFF	TGTGCCAGCAGAACGTGGGCGACTAGCGGCTACAATGAGCAGTTCTTC
TRBV7-8	.	TRBJ2-1	.	CASSPDFRGNNEQFF	TGTGCCAGCAGCCCCGACTTCCGGGGTAACAATGAGCAGTTCTTC
TRBV29-1	TRBD1	TRBJ1-1	.	CSVVTGAGTEAFF	TGCAGCGTCGTGACAGGGGCAGGTACTGAAGCTTTCTTT
TRBV10-2	TRBD1	TRBJ2-1	.	CASSDRDRVRDEQFF	TGCGCCAGCAGCGACCGGGACAGGGTTCGCGATGAGCAGTTCTTC
TRBV27	TRBD2	TRBJ2-7	.	CASSSPSGGVTYEQYF	TGTGCCAGCAGTTCGCCTAGCGGGGGGGTGACCTACGAGCAGTACTTC
TRBV7-9	TRBD1	TRBJ2-7	.	CASSTRTGDYEQYF	TGTGCCAGCAGCACCCGGACAGGGGACTACGAGCAGTACTTC
TRBV7-6	.	TRBJ2-2	.	CASRTPGQNTGELFF	TGTGCCAGCAGGACTCCGGGACAGAACACCGGGGAGCTGTTTTTT
TRBV14	.	TRBJ1-1	.	CASSQESGGQRNTEAFF	TGTGCCAGCAGCCAAGAATCGGGTGGACAGCGGAACACTGAAGCTTTCTTT
TRBV7-8	TRBD1	TRBJ1-1	.	CASSPFRTGGTEAFF	TGTGCCAGCAGCCCATTTCGGACAGGAGGGACTGAAGCTTTCTTT
TRBV7-9	.	TRBJ2-3	.	CASSSGAVRSTDTQYF	TGTGCCAGCAGCTCGGGTGCCGTCCGAAGCACAGATACGCAGTATTTT
TRBV6-6	TRBD1	TRBJ2-7	.	CASGDRGSYEQYF	TGTGCCAGCGGGGACAGGGGGTCGTACGAGCAGTACTTC
TRBV19	TRBD1	TRBJ2-1	once	CATSSGTGLYNEQFF	TGTGCCACTTCATCCGGGACAGGGCTTTACAATGAGCAGTTCTTC
TRBV7-6	.	TRBJ1-1	.	CASSFGMNTEAFF	TGTGCCAGCAGCTTTGGCATGAACACTGAAGCTTTCTTT
TRBV29-1	.	TRBJ2-4	.	CSVAMGAAKNIQYF	TGCAGCGTGGCTATGGGGGCTGCCAAAAACATTCAGTACTTC
TRBV18	TRBD1	TRBJ1-1	.	CTSSPETGTNTEAFF	TGTACCAGCTCACCAGAGACAGGGACGAACACTGAAGCTTTCTTT
TRBV6-5	TRBD2	TRBJ2-7	.	CASSYGPPGLGYEQYF	TGTGCCAGCAGTTACGGGCCTCCGGGACTAGGCTACGAGCAGTACTTC